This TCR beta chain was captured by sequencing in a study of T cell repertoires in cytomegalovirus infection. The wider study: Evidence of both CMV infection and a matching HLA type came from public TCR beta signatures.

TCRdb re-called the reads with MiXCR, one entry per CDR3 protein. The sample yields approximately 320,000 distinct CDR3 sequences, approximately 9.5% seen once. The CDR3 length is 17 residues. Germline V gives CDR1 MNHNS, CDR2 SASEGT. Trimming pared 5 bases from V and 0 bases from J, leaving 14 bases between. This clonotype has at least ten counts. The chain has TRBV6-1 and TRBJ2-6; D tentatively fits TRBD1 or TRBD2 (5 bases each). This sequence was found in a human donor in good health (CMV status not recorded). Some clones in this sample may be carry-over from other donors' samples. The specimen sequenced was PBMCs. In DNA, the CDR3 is TGTGCCAGCAGTCGGTCGGGACGGCTCTCTGGGGCCAACGTCCTGACTTTC. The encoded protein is CASSRSGRLSGANVLTF.